This TCR beta chain was identified during a study of control samples from healthy donors and cancer patients. This CDR3 is 16 amino acids long. J gave up 0 bases and V 3 bases, and 3 bases lay outside the gene matches. CDR1 and CDR2 from the germline V gene are KGHSH and LQKENI. Produced via immunoSEQ multiplex PCR; TCRdb's table is partial and in-frame only. Of 90,000 or so clones in the sample, about 85% are singletons; the top ten hold roughly 1.3%. This clone has a handful of counts. The same CDR3 is also encoded by other DNA sequences in this sample. The V and J genes are TRBV18 and TRBJ2-2; TRBD1 agrees at 8 bases. The sample was blood. The clonotype was recovered from a woman between 50 and 59 years old in good health. This CDR3 is CASSPSGGANTGELFF. The CDR3 coding sequence is TGTGCCAGCTCACCGTCAGGGGGCGCGAACACCGGGGAGCTGTTTTTT.